The present T cell receptor (beta chain) was sequenced within a study of blood T cell repertoires in COVID-19. The wider study: Specimens from acute and convalescent COVID-19 originated in the United States, Italy and Spain. PBMCs, B-cell-depleted T cells, or T cells provided the cDNA or gDNA that made up the material.

This clone was counted only a few times. In germline, CDR1 is SGHVS, CDR2 FQNEAQ. The CDR3 is 15 amino acids. The V and J ends lost 3 bases and 0 bases respectively, with 11 bases between them. Authors' processing steps: It was from reference gene primer amplification that nucleated cell counts were estimated. Only in-frame clones appear in the TCRdb table, and some are missing; sequencing was by immunoSEQ multiplex PCR. The DNA was the basis for D and trimming; V, J and clone size are from that table. Of over 75,000 clones in the sample, about 80% are singletons; the top ten hold 10%. The clonotype was recovered from a woman in her 70s with acute or convalescent COVID-19. J is TRBJ1-1 and V is TRBV7-8, with D possibly TRBD1 on 5 matching bases. Sequencing was carried out using peripheral blood. The chain's CDR3 is CASSLSGLLNTEAFF. The CDR3 bases are TGTGCCAGCAGCTTGTCGGGACTCCTGAACACTGAAGCTTTCTTT.